The 24 T cell receptor beta chains given below trace back to one sample, sequenced in a study of somatic mutations in cytotoxic T cells in rheumatoid arthritis. The data were produced by immunoSEQ multiplex PCR, yet TCRdb's version contains in-frame clones alone and is incomplete. In the table there are 15,000 or so clones, 82% of which are singletons. Material for sequencing was CD8+ T cells sorted from blood. Source of these receptors: an adult with rheumatoid arthritis.

The J gene is TRBJ1-1, the V gene TRBV2; D not certain. Trimming pared 6 bases from V and 1 base from J, leaving 9 bases between. CDR1 SNHLY and CDR2 FYNNEI come from the germline V gene. CDR3 length: 13 amino acids. The CDR3 sequence is CASSKGRNTEAFF. CDR3 nucleotides: TGTGCCAGCAGCAAAGGAAGGAACACTGAAGCTTTCTTT.

The rearrangement joins TRBV28 to TRBJ1-5; D uncertain. Looked up from germline, CDR1 is MDHEN and CDR2 is SYDVKM. The CDR3 runs to 14 residues. The V and J ends lost 10 bases and 0 bases respectively, with 13 bases between them. The CDR3 region has the DNA TGTGCCACCGAGGCGGGAAATAGCAATCAGCCCCAGCATTTT. Translating it yields CATEAGNSNQPQHF.

This clone rates as medium-sized (0.01 to 0.1%). The J gene is TRBJ2-5, the V gene TRBV7-2; no definite D call. V lost 2 bases and J lost 5, with 15 bases in between. Germline CDR1 SGHTA, CDR2 FQGNSA. There are 15 residues in the CDR3. The DNA of the CDR3 is TGTGCCAGCAGCTTAAATAGCCCCCATTGGGAGACCCAGTACTTC. Its protein product is CASSLNSPHWETQYF.

The chain's CDR3 is CASSLDAFSDRRAGNTIYF. In nucleotides, the CDR3 is TGTGCCAGCAGCTTAGACGCCTTTTCGGACAGGCGCGCTGGAAACACCATATATTTT. This chain uses TRBV11-2 with TRBJ1-3, with 7 bases lining up with TRBD1. V lost 0 bases, J lost 2 bases, and 13 bases stayed unmatched. The germline CDR1 and CDR2 sequences are SGHAT and FQNNGV. This CDR3 contains 19 residues.

The chain is built from TRBV7-6 and TRBJ2-1; possibly TRBD1 or TRBD2 for D (5 bases each). V dropped 3 bases and J dropped 2 bases, with 5 bases sitting between them. The CDR3 covers 13 residues. CDR1 is SGHVS, CDR2 FNYEAQ, per germline. The chain's CDR3 is CASSLGPYNEQFF. CDR3 sequence (DNA): TGTGCCAGCAGCTTGGGACCCTACAATGAGCAGTTCTTC.

CDR3 in DNA: TGCGCCAGCAGCTTGGAGGGGACAGGAATCCATGGCTACACCTTC. Translation: CASSLEGTGIHGYTF. This chain connects TRBV5-1 to TRBJ1-2; 8 bases are shared with TRBD1. The length of the CDR3 is 15 residues. Trimming cost V 0 bases and J 6 bases; bases outside gene matches: 7. CDR1 is SGHRS and CDR2 is YFSETQ in the germline V gene.

This clone was found a few times. The V and J genes are TRBV13 and TRBJ1-5; no definite D call. The CDR3 runs to 12 residues. With 5 bases removed from V and 7 bases from J, the gap between germline ends came to 9 bases. CDR1 and CDR2 from the germline V gene are PRHDT and FYEKMQ (reference sequence). CDR3 region: CASSQGVQPQHF. The DNA of the CDR3 is TGTGCCAGCAGCCAAGGTGTACAGCCCCAGCATTTT.

The chain recombines TRBV6-5 with TRBJ2-3, with D unclear. Germline values: CDR1 MNHEY, CDR2 SVGAGI. The CDR3 consists of 16 residues. V gave up 0 bases and J gave up 3 bases, with 13 bases separating them. CDR3 protein: CASSYSVDVRTDTQYF. The CDR3 coding sequence is TGTGCCAGCAGTTACTCTGTAGACGTACGGACAGATACGCAGTATTTT.

The chain employs TRBV14 and TRBJ1-5, with a weak D call TRBD1 (6 bases). CDR1 SGHDN and CDR2 FVKESK come from the germline V gene. V was trimmed by 7 bases and J by 5 bases, leaving 15 bases between them. The CDR3 extends over 14 amino acids. CDR3 nucleotide sequence: TGTGCCAGCACCCGGGGGCGGGGGGATCAGCCCCAGCATTTT. It is translated as CASTRGRGDQPQHF. The variable domain in full, with the rest retrieved from reference TRBV14 and TRBJ1-5, is EAGVTQFPSHSVIEKGQTVTLRCDPISGHDNLYWYRRVMGKEIKFLLHFVKESKQDESGMPNNRFLAERTGGTYSTLKVQPAELEDSGVYFCASTRGRGDQPQHFGDGTRLSIL.

The rearrangement joins TRBV18 to TRBJ1-2; TRBD1 aligns across 9 bases. The V and J ends lost 7 bases and 7 bases, in that order; junction bases with no gene match: 7. The CDR3 extends over 13 amino acids. CDR1 is KGHSH, CDR2 LQKENI, per germline. The CDR3 nucleotides are TGTGCCAGCTTAACCGGGACAGGGACTGGCTACACCTTC. Protein sequence: CASLTGTGTGYTF. Full variable domain (rest looked up from reference TRBV18 and TRBJ1-2): NAGVMQNPRHLVRRRGQEARLRCSPMKGHSHVYWYRQLPEEGLKFMVYLQKENIIDESGMPKERFSAEFPKEGPSILRIQQVVRGDSAAYFCASLTGTGTGYTFGSGTRLTVV.

The gene calls are TRBV4-2 and TRBJ1-1; unclear D gene. The V gene lost 3 bases and the J gene lost 6 bases, with 14 bases spanning the gap. Germline V gene lookup returns CDR1 LGHNA and CDR2 YNFKEQ. The CDR3 sequence is 14 residues long. The CDR3 sequence is CASSHPAGLAEAFF. The CDR3 region has the DNA TGTGCCAGCAGCCACCCAGCTGGGTTGGCTGAAGCTTTCTTT.

CDR3 amino acids: CSVYRDNPPPYEQYF. CDR3 nucleotides: TGCAGCGTTTACCGGGACAACCCCCCCCCTTACGAGCAGTACTTC. The gene calls are TRBV29-1 and TRBJ2-7, with D tentatively TRBD1 (6 bases). Trimming left V 5 bases short and J 4 bases short, with 21 bases between. This CDR3 spans 15 amino acids. Germline-derived CDR1 and CDR2 are SQVTM and ANQGSEA.

The V gene is TRBV29-1, the J gene TRBJ2-1; D gene uncertain. V was trimmed by 3 bases and J by 0 bases, leaving 9 bases between them. Germline loops: CDR1 SQVTM, CDR2 ANQGSEA. This CDR3 has 14 amino acids. The CDR3 sequence: CSVDGESSYNEQFF. In nucleotides, the CDR3 is TGCAGCGTTGATGGAGAGAGCTCCTACAATGAGCAGTTCTTC.

This clone was observed a handful of times. V usage is TRBV13 and J usage is TRBJ1-1; the D is unclear. V was cut by 0 bases and J by 4 bases, with 9 bases left in between. From germline, CDR1 is PRHDT and CDR2 FYEKMQ (reference sequence). The CDR3 length is 14 residues. The CDR3 region has the DNA TGTGCCAGCAGCTTAGGATATGAGGGCACTGAAGCTTTCTTT. It translates to CASSLGYEGTEAFF.

The rearrangement links TRBV6-1 to TRBJ1-2, with 10 bases identical to TRBD1. The V segment lost 5 bases and the J segment 6 bases; nucleotides outside the gene matches: 9. The CDR3 loop spans 15 amino acids. Germline assignment: CDR1 MNHNS and CDR2 SASEGT. The CDR3 nucleotides read TGTGCCAGCAGTATAACCCGGGACAGGGGCAATGGCTACACCTTC. Translating it yields CASSITRDRGNGYTF.

The DNA for the CDR3 is TGCGCCAGCAGCTCACTAGCGGGGGGGACCTACGAGCAGTACTTC. Translating it yields CASSSLAGGTYEQYF. V and J are TRBV5-1 and TRBJ2-7, with 13 bases lining up with TRBD2. Germline CDR1 and CDR2: SGHRS and YFSETQ. CDR3 length: 15 amino acids. V trimming: 3 bases; J trimming: 2 bases; junction bases outside the gene matches: 2.

The chain carries TRBV19 and TRBJ2-5; D is unresolved. CDR1 and CDR2 from the germline V gene are LNHDA and SQIVND (reference sequence). V was pared by 3 bases and J by 5 bases, with 10 bases between. The CDR3 contains 13 residues. The DNA for the CDR3 is TGTGCCAGTAGTATCTCCCGACGGGAGACCCAGTACTTC. Translating gives CASSISRRETQYF.

The V gene is TRBV19, the J gene TRBJ2-7; D possibly corresponds to TRBD2 (6 bases). The V end was cut by 1 base, the J end by 5 bases, with 24 bases between. CDR1 is LNHDA, CDR2 SQIVND, per germline (reference sequence). This CDR3 spans 18 amino acids. CDR3 amino acids: CASSIGSLGGTSRDEQYF. The CDR3 DNA is TGTGCCAGTAGTATAGGCAGCCTTGGGGGGACCTCTCGGGACGAGCAGTACTTC. Using reference TRBV19 and TRBJ2-7 for the parts outside the CDR3, the full variable domain is DGGITQSPKYLFRKEGQNVTLSCEQNLNHDAMYWYRQDPGQGLRLIYYSQIVNDFQKGDIAEGYSVSREKKESFPLTVTSAQKNPTAFYLCASSIGSLGGTSRDEQYFGPGTRLTVT.

CDR3 bases: TGTGCCAGCAGCCCGTACGAACAGGGAGGGTACTACGAGCAGTACTTC. Residues: CASSPYEQGGYYEQYF. V is TRBV7-8 and J is TRBJ2-7; the D gene is possibly TRBD2 (7 bases). From germline, CDR1 is SGHVS and CDR2 FQNEAQ. Trimming cost V 5 bases and J 3 bases, with 20 bases left between them. CDR3 length: 16 residues.

V usage is TRBV2 and J usage is TRBJ2-5; possibly TRBD2 for D (5 bases). CDR1 is SNHLY and CDR2 is FYNNEI in the germline V gene. The V end lost 8 bases, the J end lost 1 base, and 8 bases lay between the germline ends. The CDR3 extends over 12 amino acids. CDR3 bases: TGTGCCAGCTCTAGCAGCCAAGAGACCCAGTACTTC. This sequence encodes CASSSSQETQYF.

The chain is built from TRBV5-1 and TRBJ2-7; no definite D call. The germline V and J ends were trimmed by 0 bases and 4 bases, with 17 bases remaining between them. CDR1 and CDR2 (germline): SGHRS, YFSETQ. The CDR3 totals 16 residues. DNA for the CDR3: TGCGCCAGCAGCTTGGGACGTTTTGGCGGAACATACGAGCAGTACTTC. Translated, it gives CASSLGRFGGTYEQYF.

The chain joins TRBV12-5 to TRBJ2-1, with 7 bases matching TRBD2. Trimming took 2 bases from V and 4 from J; bases not matched to a gene: 5. CDR1 and CDR2 from the germline V gene are LGHNT and FRNRAP. CDR3 length: 15 amino acids. CDR3 sequence (DNA): TGTGCTAGTGGTTTGCAGGGAGGGCAATACAATGAGCAGTTCTTC. It codes for CASGLQGGQYNEQFF. The complete variable domain, with remaining parts taken from reference TRBV12-5 and TRBJ2-1, reads DARVTQTPRHKVTEMGQEVTMRCQPILGHNTVFWYRQTMMQGLELLAYFRNRAPLDDSGMPKDRFSAEMPDATLATLKIQPSEPRDSAVYFCASGLQGGQYNEQFFGPGTRLTVL.

V usage is TRBV7-9 and J usage is TRBJ2-1, with TRBD1 identical over 12 bases. Germline V gene lookup returns CDR1 SEHNR and CDR2 FQNEAQ (reference sequence). The CDR3 has 16 amino acids. The V gene end was trimmed by 4 bases and the J gene end by 10 bases; junction bases not matched to a gene: 11. CDR3 nucleotides: TGTGCCAGCAGCTCAGGGACAGGGGGCGCGTTTCGGGAGCAGTTCTTC. Translated, it gives CASSSGTGGAFREQFF.

V is TRBV20-1 and J is TRBJ1-4; D ambiguous. V lost 5 bases, J lost 7 bases, and 8 bases lay in between. From germline, CDR1 is DFQATT and CDR2 SNEGSKA (reference sequence). The CDR3 spans 11 residues. The CDR3: CSAGMSEKLFF. The CDR3 DNA follows: TGCAGTGCTGGGATGTCTGAAAAACTGTTTTTT.